This paragraph reports one T cell receptor (beta chain). This sample is drawn from a study of blood T cell repertoires in COVID-19. Clones were sequenced by immunoSEQ multiplex PCR, and TCRdb holds only the in-frame ones, with some missing. The data show about 160,000 clones, around nine tenths seen once. The V gene's germline CDR1 is SNHLY and CDR2 FYNNEI. V lost 2 bases to trimming and J lost 2 bases, with 10 bases between them. This CDR3 has 15 amino acids. The sample was peripheral blood. This sequence was found in a woman between 70 and 85 years old with COVID-19, enrolled during active disease. V gene TRBV2 combines with J gene TRBJ1-3; no firm D call. Here the CDR3 reads CASSERLGPGNTIYF. Here the CDR3 DNA reads TGTGCCAGCAGTGAAAGACTAGGCCCTGGAAACACCATATATTTT.